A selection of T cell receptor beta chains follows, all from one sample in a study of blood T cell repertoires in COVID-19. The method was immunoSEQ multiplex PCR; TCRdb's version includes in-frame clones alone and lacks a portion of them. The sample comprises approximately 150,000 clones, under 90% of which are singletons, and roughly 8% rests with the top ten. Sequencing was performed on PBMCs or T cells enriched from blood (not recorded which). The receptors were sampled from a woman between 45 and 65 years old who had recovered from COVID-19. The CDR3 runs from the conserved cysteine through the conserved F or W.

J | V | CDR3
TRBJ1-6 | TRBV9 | CASSVEGTVSPLHF
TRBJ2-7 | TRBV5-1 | CASSSGLQDEQYF
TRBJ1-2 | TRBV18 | CASSPRQGEIYGYTF
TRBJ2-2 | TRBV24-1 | CATSDPGAGELFF
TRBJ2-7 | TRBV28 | CASSRLAFVSYEQYF
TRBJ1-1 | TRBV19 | CASSEPGQGLTEAFF
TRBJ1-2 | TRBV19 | CASSITGTGRYGYTF
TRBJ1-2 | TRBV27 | CASSLGGQGNGYTF
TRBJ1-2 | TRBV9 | CASSAPGDTTF
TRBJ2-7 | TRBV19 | CASSIVQGNFGEQYF
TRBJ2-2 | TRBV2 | CASSLAGLAGVNTGELFF
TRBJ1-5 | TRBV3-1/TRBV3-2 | CASSQGSGQPQHF
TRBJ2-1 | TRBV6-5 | CASTTSGGSNEQFF
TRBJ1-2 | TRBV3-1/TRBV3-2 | CASSQDRNRSPGQAGFTF
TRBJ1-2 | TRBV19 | CASSITRTRGYTF
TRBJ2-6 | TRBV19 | CASSRDSSLGANVLTF
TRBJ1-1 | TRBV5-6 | CASSLASGNTEAFF
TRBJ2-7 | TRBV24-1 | CANKGGRGLPYEQYF
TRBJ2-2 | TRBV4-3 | CASSQDLAVANTGELFF
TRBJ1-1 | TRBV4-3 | CASRVQGATEAFF
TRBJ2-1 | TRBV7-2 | CASSRDSYNEQFF
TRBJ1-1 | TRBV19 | CASSIEDRGNTEAFF
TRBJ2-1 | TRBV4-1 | CASSHHYNEQFF
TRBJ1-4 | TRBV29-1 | CSVEGREGEKLFF
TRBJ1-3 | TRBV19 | CASSIAVGNTIYF
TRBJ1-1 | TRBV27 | CASSFSASTTGGRYEAFF
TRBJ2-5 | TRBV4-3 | CASSLNRGGTQYF
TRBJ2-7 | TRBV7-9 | CASSLTSGPYEQYF
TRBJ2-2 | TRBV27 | CASSLSSGSAGELFF
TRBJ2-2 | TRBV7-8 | CASSLPRRGDTGELFF
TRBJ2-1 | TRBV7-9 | CASSLEAVYNEQFF
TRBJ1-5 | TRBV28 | CASSRGSVGNQPQHF
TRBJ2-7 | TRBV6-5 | CASSYGNPTGRQYF
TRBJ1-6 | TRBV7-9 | CASSYTGSTLHF
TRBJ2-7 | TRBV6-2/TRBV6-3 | CASSYHGLVIEQYF
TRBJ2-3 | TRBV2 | CASSPLVTDTQYF
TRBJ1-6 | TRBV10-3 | CATRYSGGIRNSPLHF
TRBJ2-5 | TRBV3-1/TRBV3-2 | CASSQATGGGETQYF
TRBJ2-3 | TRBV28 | CASTRTGAQYF
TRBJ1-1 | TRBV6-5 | CASSYRGPFGDTEAFF
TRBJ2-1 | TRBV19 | CASSGTRNEQFF
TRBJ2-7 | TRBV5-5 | CASSQFQGFYEQYF
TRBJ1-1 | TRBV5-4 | CASKLGHLNTEAFF
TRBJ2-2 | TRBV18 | CASSPRAEGSGELFF
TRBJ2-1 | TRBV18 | CASSAKQRNFDEQFF
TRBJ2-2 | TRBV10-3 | CAIGQGSPKDTGELFF
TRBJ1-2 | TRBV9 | CASSSSGGNYTF
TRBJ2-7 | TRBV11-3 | CASSPDSTQYF
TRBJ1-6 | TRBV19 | CASSAPRPGASYNSPLHF
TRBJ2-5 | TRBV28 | CASSFNIPVAQETQYF
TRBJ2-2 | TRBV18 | CASSPFTGTPNTGELFF
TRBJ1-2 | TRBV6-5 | CASSYLGAYGYTF